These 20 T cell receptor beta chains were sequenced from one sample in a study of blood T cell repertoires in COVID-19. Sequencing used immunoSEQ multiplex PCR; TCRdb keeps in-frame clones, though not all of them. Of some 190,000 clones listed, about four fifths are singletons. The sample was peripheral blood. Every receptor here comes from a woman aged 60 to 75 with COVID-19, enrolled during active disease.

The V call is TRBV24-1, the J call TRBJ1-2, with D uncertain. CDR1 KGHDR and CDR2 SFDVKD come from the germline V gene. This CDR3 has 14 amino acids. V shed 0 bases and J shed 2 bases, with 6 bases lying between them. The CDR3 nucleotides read TGTGCCACCAGTGATTTGGGCAGAAACTATGGCTACACCTTC. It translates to CATSDLGRNYGYTF.

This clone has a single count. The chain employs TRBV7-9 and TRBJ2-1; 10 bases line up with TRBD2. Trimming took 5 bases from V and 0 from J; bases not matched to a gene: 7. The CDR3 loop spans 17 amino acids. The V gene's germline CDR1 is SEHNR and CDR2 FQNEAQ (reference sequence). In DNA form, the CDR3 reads TGTGCCAGCAGCCCTATCATAGCGGGAGGCTCCTACAATGAGCAGTTCTTC. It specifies CASSPIIAGGSYNEQFF.

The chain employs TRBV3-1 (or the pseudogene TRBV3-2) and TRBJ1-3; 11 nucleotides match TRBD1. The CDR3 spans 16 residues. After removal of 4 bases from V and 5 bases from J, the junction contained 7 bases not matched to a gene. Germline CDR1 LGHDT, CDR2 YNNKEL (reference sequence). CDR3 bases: TGTGCCAGCAGCCCCGGGACAGGGGGTTTCCGAAACACCATATATTTT. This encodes CASSPGTGGFRNTIYF.

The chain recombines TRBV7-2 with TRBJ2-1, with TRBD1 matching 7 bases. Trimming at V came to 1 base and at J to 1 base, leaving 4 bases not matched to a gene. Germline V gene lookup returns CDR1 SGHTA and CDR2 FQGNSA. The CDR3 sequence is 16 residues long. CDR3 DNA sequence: TGTGCCAGCAGCTTAGGTGGCAGGGGGTCCTACAATGAGCAGTTCTTC. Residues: CASSLGGRGSYNEQFF.

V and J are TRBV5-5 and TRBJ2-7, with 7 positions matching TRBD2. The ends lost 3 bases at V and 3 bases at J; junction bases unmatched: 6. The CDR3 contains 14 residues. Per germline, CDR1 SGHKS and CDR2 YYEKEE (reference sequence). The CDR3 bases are TGTGCCAGCAGCTACCAAGGCGGGAGCTACGAGCAGTACTTC. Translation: CASSYQGGSYEQYF.

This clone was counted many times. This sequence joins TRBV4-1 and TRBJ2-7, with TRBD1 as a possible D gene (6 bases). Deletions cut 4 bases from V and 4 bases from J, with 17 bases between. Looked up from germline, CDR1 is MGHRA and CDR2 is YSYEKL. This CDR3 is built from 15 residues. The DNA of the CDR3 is TGCGCCAGCAGCCTACAGGGATGGGAGAGTTACGAGCAGTACGTC. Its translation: CASSLQGWESYEQYV.

CDR3 bases: TGTGCCACCAGTGATTCGTCCCTGGCCGGCTACACCTTC. Translated: CATSDSSLAGYTF. The chain employs TRBV24-1 and TRBJ1-2, with D uncertain. CDR3 length: 13 amino acids. The V and J ends lost 2 bases and 8 bases respectively, with 11 bases between them. In germline, CDR1 is KGHDR, CDR2 SFDVKD.

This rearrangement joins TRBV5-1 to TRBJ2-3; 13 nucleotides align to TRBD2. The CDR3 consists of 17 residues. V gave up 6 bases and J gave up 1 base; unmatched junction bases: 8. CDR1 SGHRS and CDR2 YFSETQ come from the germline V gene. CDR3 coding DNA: TGCGCCAGCATGCCGATACTAGCGGGAGGGCGCACAGATACGCAGTATTTT. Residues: CASMPILAGGRTDTQYF.

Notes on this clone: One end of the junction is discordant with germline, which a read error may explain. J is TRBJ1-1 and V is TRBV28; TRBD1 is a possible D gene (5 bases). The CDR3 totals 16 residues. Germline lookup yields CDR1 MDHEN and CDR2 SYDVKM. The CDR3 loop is CASSGPTAKLNTKAFF. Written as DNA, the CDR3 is TGTGCCAGCAGTGGTCCGACAGCGAAACTGAACACTAAAGCTTTCTTT.

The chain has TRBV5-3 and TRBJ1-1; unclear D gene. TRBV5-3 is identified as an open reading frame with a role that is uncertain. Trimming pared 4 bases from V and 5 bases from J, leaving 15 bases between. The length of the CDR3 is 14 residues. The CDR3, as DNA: TGTGCCAGAAGCCGGGGTCTTTGGCGGACTGAAGCTTTCTTT. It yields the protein CARSRGLWRTEAFF.

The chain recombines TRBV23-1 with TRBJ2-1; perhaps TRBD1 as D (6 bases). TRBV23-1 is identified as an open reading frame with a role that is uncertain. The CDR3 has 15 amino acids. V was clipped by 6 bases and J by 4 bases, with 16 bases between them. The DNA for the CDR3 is TGCGCCAGCAGACTCCCGGGACACCTATACAATGAGCAGTTCTTC. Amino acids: CASRLPGHLYNEQFF.

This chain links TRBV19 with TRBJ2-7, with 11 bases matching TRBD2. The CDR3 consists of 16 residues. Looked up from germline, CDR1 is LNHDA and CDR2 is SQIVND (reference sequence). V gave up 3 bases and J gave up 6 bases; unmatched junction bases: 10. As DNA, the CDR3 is TGTGCCAGTAGTATTCCCACTAGCGGGAGAGGAGCCGAGCAGTACTTC. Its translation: CASSIPTSGRGAEQYF.

The CDR3 DNA reads as TGTGCCAGCAGTAGAGAGGACAGGGTTTCACCCCTCCACTTT. Protein: CASSREDRVSPLHF. The chain links TRBV25-1 to TRBJ1-6, with 8 bases matching TRBD1. Germline V gene sequence: CDR1 MGHDK, CDR2 SYGVNS. The CDR3 loop spans 14 amino acids. J lost 9 bases, V lost 5 bases, and 6 bases had no gene match.

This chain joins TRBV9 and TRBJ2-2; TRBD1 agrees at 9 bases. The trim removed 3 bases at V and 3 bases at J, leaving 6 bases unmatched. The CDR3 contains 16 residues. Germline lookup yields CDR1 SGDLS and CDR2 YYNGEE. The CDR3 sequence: CASSAGQGTYTGELFF. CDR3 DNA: TGTGCCAGCAGCGCCGGACAGGGGACTTACACCGGGGAGCTGTTTTTT.

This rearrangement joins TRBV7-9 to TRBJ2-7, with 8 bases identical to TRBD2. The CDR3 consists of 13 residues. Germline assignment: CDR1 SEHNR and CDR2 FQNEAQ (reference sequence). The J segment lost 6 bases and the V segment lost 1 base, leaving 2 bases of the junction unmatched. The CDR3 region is CASSLELAVEQYF. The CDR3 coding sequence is TGTGCCAGCAGCTTAGAACTAGCGGTCGAGCAGTACTTC.

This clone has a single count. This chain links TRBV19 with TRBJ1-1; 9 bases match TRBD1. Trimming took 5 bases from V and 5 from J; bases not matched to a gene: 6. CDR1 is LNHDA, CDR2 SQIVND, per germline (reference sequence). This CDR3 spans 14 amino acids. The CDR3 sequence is CASSFRTGETEAFF. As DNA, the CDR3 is TGTGCCAGTAGTTTTAGGACAGGGGAGACTGAAGCTTTCTTT.

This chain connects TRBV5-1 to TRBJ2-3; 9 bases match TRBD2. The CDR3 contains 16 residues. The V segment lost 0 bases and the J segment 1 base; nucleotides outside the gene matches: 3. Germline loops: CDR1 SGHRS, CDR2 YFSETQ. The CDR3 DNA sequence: TGCGCCAGCAGCTTGGAGGCGGGGGGGCGCACAGATACGCAGTATTTT. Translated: CASSLEAGGRTDTQYF.

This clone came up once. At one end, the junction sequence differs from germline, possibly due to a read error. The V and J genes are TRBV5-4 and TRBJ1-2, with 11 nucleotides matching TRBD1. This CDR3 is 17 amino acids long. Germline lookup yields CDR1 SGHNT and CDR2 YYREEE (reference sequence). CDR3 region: CASSKVDRGRTNYGYTF. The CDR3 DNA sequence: TGTGCCAGCAGCAAGGTGGACAGGGGGCGTACTAACTATGGTTACACCTTC. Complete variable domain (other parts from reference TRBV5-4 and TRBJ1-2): ETGVTQSPTHLIKTRGQQVTLRCSSQSGHNTVSWYQQALGQGPQFIFQYYREEENGRGNFPPRFSGLQFPNYSSELNVNALELDDSALYLCASSKVDRGRTNYGYTFGSGTRLTVV.

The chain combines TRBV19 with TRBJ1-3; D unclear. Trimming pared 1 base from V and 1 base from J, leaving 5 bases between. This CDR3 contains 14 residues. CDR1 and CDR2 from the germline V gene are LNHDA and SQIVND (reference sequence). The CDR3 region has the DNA TGTGCCAGTAGTATAGGAGGATCTGGAAACACCATATATTTT. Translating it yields CASSIGGSGNTIYF.

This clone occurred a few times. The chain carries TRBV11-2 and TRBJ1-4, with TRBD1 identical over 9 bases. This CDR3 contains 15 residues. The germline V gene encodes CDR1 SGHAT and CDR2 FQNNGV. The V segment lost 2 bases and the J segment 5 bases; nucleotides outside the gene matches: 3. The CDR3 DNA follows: TGTGCCAGCAGCTTACGCGGGACAGGGAATGAAAAACTGTTTTTT. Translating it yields CASSLRGTGNEKLFF.